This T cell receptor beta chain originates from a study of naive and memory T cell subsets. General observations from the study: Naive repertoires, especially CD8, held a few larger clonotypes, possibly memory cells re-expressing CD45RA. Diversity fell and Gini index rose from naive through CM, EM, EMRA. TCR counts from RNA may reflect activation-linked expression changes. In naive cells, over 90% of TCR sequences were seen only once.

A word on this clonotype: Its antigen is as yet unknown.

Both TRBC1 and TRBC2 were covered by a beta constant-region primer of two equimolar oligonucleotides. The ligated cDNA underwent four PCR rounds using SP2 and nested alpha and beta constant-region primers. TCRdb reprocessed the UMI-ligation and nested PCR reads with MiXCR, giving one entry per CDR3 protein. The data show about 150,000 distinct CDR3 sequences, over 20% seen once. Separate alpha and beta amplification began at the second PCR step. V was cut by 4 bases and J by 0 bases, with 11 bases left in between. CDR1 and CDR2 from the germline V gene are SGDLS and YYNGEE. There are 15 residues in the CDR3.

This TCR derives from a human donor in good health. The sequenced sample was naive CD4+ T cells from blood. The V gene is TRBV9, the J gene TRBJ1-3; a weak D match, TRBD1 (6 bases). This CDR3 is CASSIRGSSGNTIYF. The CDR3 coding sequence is TGTGCCAGCAGCATCAGGGGTTCCTCTGGAAACACCATATATTTT.